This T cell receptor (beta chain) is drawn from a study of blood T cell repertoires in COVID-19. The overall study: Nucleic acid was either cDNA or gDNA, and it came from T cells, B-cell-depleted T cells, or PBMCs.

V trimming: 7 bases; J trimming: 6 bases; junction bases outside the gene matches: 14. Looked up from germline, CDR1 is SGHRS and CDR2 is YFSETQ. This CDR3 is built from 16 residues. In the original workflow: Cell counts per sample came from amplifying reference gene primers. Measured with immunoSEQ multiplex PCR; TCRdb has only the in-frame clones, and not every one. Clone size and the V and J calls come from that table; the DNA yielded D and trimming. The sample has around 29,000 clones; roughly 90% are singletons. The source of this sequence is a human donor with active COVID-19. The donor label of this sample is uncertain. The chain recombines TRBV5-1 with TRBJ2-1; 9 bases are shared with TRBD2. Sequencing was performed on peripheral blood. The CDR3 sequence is CASFKAGTSIINEQFF. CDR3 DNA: TGCGCCAGCTTTAAAGCGGGGACTAGCATAATCAATGAGCAGTTCTTC.